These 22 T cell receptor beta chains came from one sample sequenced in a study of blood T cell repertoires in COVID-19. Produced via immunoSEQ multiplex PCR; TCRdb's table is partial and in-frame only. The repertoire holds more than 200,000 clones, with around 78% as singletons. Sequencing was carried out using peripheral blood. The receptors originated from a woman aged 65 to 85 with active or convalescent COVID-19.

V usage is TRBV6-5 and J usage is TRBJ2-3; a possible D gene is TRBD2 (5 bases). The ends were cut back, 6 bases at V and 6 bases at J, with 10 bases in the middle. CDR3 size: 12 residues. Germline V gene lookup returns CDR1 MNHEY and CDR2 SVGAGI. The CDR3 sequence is CASRSGYDTQYF. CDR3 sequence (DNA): TGTGCCAGCAGGTCGGGATACGATACGCAGTATTTT.

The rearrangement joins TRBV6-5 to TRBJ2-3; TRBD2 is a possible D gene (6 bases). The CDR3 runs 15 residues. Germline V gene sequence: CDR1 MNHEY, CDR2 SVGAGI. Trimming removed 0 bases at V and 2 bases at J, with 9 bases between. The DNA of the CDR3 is TGTGCCAGCAGTTACTCGAGGGACTCCACAGATACGCAGTATTTT. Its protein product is CASSYSRDSTDTQYF.

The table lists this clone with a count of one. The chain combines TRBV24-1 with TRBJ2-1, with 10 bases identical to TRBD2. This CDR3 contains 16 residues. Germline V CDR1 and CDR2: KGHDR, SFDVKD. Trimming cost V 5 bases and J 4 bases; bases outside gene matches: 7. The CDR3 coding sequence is TGTGCCACCAGTGTCCCAGGGACTAGCGAGTACAATGAGCAGTTCTTC. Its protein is CATSVPGTSEYNEQFF.

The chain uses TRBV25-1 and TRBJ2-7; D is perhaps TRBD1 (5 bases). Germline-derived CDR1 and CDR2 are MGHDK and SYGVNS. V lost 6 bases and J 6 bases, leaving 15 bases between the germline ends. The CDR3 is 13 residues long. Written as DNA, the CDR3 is TGTGCCAGCAGATCCAAAGGGGTGGCCGAGCAGTACTTC. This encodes CASRSKGVAEQYF.

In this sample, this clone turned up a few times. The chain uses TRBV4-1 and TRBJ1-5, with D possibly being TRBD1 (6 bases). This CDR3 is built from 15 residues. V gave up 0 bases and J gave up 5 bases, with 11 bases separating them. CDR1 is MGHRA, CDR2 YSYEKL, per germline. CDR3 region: CASSQDIQGHQPQHF. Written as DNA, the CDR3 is TGCGCCAGCAGCCAAGATATTCAGGGGCATCAGCCCCAGCATTTT.

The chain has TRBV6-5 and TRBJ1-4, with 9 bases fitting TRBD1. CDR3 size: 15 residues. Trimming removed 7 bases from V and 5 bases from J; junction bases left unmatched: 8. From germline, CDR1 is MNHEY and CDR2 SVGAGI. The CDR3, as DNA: TGTGCCAGCAAGCACAGGGGGCGCTTCAATGAAAAACTGTTTTTT. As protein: CASKHRGRFNEKLFF.

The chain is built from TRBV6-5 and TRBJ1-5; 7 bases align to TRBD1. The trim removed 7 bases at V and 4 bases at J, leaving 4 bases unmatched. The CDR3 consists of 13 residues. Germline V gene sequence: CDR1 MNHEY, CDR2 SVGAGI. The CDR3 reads CASIGTANQPQHF. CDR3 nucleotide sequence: TGTGCCAGCATAGGGACAGCTAATCAGCCCCAGCATTTT.

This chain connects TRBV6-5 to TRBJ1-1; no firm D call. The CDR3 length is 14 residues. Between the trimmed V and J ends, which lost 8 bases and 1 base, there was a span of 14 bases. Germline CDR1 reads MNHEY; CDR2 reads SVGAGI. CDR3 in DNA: TGTGCCAGCCTCATTACTGGTGGGAACACTGAAGCTTTCTTT. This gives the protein CASLITGGNTEAFF.

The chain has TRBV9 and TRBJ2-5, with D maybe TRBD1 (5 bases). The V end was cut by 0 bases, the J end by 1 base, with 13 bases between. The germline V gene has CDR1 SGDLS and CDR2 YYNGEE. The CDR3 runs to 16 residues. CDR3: CASSVAAVDTQETQYF. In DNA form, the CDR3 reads TGTGCCAGCAGCGTAGCCGCAGTGGACACCCAAGAGACCCAGTACTTC.

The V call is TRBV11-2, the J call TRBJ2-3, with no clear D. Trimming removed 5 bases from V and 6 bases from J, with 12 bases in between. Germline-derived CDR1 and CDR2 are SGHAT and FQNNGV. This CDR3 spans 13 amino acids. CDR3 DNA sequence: TGTGCCAGCAGCCCAAGTAATGCGGATACGCAGTATTTT. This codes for CASSPSNADTQYF.

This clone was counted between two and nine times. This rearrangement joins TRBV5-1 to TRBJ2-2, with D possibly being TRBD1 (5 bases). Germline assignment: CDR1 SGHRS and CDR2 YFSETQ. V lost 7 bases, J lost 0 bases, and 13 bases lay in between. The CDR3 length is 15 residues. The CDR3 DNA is TGCGCCAGCCGACCCCTCAGGGCGAACACCGGGGAGCTGTTTTTT. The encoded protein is CASRPLRANTGELFF. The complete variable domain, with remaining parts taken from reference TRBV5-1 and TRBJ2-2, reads KAGVTQTPRYLIKTRGQQVTLSCSPISGHRSVSWYQQTPGQGLQFLFEYFSETQRNKGNFPGRFSGRQFSNSRSEMNVSTLELGDSALYLCASRPLRANTGELFFGEGSRLTVL.

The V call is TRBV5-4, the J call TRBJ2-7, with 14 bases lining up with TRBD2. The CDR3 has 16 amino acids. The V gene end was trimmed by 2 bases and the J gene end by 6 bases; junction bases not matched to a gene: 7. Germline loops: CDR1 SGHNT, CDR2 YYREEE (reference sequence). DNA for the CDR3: TGTGCCAGCAGCTTCCCGGGACTAGCGGGAGACCTCGAGCAGTACTTC. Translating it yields CASSFPGLAGDLEQYF.

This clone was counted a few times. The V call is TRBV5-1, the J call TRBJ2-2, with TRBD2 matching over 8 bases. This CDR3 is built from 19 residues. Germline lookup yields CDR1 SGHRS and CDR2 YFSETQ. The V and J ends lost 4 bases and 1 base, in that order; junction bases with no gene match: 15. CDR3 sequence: CASSALPISGGMNTGELFF. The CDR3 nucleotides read TGCGCCAGCAGCGCCCTACCCATCAGCGGGGGTATGAACACCGGGGAGCTGTTTTTT. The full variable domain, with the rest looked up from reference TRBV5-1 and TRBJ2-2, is KAGVTQTPRYLIKTRGQQVTLSCSPISGHRSVSWYQQTPGQGLQFLFEYFSETQRNKGNFPGRFSGRQFSNSRSEMNVSTLELGDSALYLCASSALPISGGMNTGELFFGEGSRLTVL.

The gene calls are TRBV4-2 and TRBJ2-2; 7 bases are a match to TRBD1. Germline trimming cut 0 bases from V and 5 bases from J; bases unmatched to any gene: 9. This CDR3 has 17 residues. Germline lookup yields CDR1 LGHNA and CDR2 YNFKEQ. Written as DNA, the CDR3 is TGTGCCAGCAGCCAAGAAGGGGGCTCCGACGGTACCGGGGAGCTGTTTTTT. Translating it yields CASSQEGGSDGTGELFF.

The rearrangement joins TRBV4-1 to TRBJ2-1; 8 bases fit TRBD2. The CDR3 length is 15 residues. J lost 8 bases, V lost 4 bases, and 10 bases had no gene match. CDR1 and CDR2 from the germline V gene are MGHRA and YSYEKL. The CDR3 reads CASSLFRGRFDEQFF. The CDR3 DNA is TGCGCCAGCAGCCTCTTTCGCGGGAGGTTTGATGAGCAGTTCTTC.

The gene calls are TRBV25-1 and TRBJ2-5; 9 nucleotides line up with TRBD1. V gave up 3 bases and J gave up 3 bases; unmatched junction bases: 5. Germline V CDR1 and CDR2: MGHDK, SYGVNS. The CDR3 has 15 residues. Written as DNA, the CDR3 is TGTGCCAGCAGTGACCCGGGACAGGGAAAAGAGACCCAGTACTTC. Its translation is CASSDPGQGKETQYF.

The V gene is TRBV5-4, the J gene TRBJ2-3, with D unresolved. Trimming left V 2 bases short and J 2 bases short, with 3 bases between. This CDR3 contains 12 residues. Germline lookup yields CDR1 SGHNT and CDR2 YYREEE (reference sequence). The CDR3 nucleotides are TGTGCCAGCAGCTTCCTCACAGATACGCAGTATTTT. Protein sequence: CASSFLTDTQYF.

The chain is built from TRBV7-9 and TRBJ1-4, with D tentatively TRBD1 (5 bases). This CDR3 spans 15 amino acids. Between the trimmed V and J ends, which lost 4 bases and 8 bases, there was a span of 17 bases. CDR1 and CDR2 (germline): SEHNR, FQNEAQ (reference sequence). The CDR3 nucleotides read TGTGCCAGCAGCTCCCGCGGGGGGGTGGAGGAAAAACTGTTTTTT. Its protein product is CASSSRGGVEEKLFF.

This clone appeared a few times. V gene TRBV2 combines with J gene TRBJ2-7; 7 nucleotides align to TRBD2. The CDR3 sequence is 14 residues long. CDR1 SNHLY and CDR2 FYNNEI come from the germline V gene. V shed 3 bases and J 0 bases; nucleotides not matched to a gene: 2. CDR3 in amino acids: CASSEQRDSYEQYF. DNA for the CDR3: TGTGCCAGCAGTGAGCAGCGGGACTCCTACGAGCAGTACTTC.

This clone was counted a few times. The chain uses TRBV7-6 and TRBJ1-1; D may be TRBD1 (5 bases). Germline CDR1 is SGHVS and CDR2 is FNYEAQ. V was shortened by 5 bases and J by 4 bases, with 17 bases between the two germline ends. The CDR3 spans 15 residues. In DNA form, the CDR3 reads TGTGCCAGCAGCCCTCGTTGGGGGGTTGGCACTGAAGCTTTCTTT. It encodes CASSPRWGVGTEAFF.

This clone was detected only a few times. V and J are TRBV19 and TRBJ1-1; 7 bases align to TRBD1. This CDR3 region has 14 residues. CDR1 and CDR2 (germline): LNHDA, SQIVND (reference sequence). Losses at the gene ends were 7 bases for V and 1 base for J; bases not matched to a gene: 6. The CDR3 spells CASIGGQANTEAFF. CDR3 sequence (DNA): TGTGCCAGTATAGGAGGACAGGCGAACACTGAAGCTTTCTTT.

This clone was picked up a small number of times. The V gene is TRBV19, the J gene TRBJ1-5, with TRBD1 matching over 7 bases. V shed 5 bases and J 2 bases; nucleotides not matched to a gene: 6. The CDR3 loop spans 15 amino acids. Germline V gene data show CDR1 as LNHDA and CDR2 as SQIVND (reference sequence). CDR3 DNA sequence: TGTGCCAGTAGTTTCGGGACAGCTGGCAATCAGCCCCAGCATTTT. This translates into CASSFGTAGNQPQHF.